This T cell receptor beta chain comes out of a study of neoadjuvant anti-PD-1 for oral cavity cancer. Study context: Before surgery, most patients got three to four biweekly 3 mg/kg nivolumab doses.

Blood libraries mostly used 450 to 550 ng genomic DNA, six replicates each. Sequencing used immunoSEQ multiplex PCR; TCRdb keeps in-frame clones, though not all of them. Found here are 15,000 to 20,000 clones, about 72% of them singletons; the top ten hold about 2.4%. As concerns this clone: What it binds is unknown.

Study conclusions and caveats: With three patients per group, TCR findings need larger cohorts.

Sequencing used PBMCs, obtained before nivolumab (anti-PD-1) treatment. This sequence originates from a person between 35 and 79 years old with oral cavity squamous cell carcinoma.

The CDR3 nucleotides read TGTGCCAGCAGCGCGCCACAGGGACCCTACGAGCAGTACTTC. Amino acid sequence: CASSAPQGPYEQYF. The J gene is TRBJ2-7, the V gene TRBV7-8; D might be TRBD1 (6 bases). This CDR3 has 14 amino acids. Germline V gene data show CDR1 as SGHVS and CDR2 as FQNEAQ. Trimming took off 5 bases at V and 2 bases at J, with 13 bases between the two ends.